The present entry profiles one TCR beta chain with its context. Original handling: Estimation of nucleated cell counts relied on the amplification of reference gene primers. The protocol was immunoSEQ multiplex PCR, while the TCRdb copy is restricted to in-frame clones and leaves out a portion. Clonal size and the V and J genes are those of that table, whereas D and trimming came from the DNA. The sample lists 90,000 to 120,000 clones, about 89% occurring once. The V gene lost 8 bases and the J gene lost 3 bases, with 11 bases spanning the gap. Germline V CDR1 and CDR2: ENHRY, SYGVKD. The CDR3 has 13 residues. The data originate from a study of blood T cell repertoires in COVID-19. Study details: The study drew acute and convalescent COVID-19 samples from the United States, Italy and Spain. The cDNA or gDNA used as material had been derived from T cells, B-cell-depleted T cells, or PBMCs.

The TCR sequence derives from a man aged 40-49 years with active or convalescent COVID-19. J is TRBJ1-5 and V is TRBV10-3; perhaps TRBD1 as D (6 bases). Sequenced input: peripheral blood. The CDR3 bases are TGTGCCATCCGGACAGAGATCAATCAGCCCCAGCATTTT. Protein: CAIRTEINQPQHF.